The sequence of this T cell receptor (beta chain) was determined in a study of blood T cell repertoires in COVID-19. At the level of the study: COVID-19 samples, acute and convalescent, were from the United States, Italy and Spain.

Adults between about 18 and 89 years of age took part from 24 US areas. Either two negative PCRs, clearance, or symptom resolution qualified Cohort 3 donors as recovered. Looked up from germline, CDR1 is MDHEN and CDR2 is SYDVKM. V was clipped by 4 bases and J by 8 bases, with 17 bases between them. CDR3 length: 14 amino acids. Only in-frame clones appear in the TCRdb table, and some are missing; sequencing was by immunoSEQ multiplex PCR. The sample consists of about 250,000 clones, 70% to 90% of them appearing once. Specimen: PBMCs or T cells enriched from blood (not recorded which). The sequence was collected from a woman aged 45-60 years who had recovered from COVID-19. V and J are TRBV28 and TRBJ1-2; D is perhaps TRBD1 (5 bases). The CDR3 sequence is CASSSGLRARGYTF. In nucleotides, the CDR3 is TGTGCCAGCAGTTCCGGCCTCAGGGCGAGGGGCTACACCTTC.